This is a list of T cell receptor beta chains from one sample in a study of blood T cells in healthy people across ages. From the 5' RACE reads, TCRdb called clonotypes with MiXCR, one entry per CDR3 protein. The repertoire has roughly 830,000 distinct CDR3 sequences, 62% of them found once; the top ten carry 25% to 35%. The specimen was blood. These TCRs come from a man under 40 in good health. Both conserved end residues are part of each CDR3. The order of the fields is D gene, J gene, V gene, clone size, CDR3 DNA, CDR3 protein. A D gene is named only where the DNA matches it firmly. Expanded clones get a size class; other rows say once, few or many, or leave the size out.

d_gene: TRBD2; j_gene: TRBJ2-1; v_gene: TRBV20-1; abundance: -; CDR3nt: TGCAGTGCTGGAAAGGGCCTAGCGGGGGGTTATGAGCAGTTCTTC; CDR3aa: CSAGKGLAGGYEQFF
d_gene: TRBD2; j_gene: TRBJ2-7; v_gene: TRBV7-2; abundance: -; CDR3nt: TGTGCCAGCAGCTTAGTGGGAGCGGGGAGAACAGGCGAGCAGTACTTC; CDR3aa: CASSLVGAGRTGEQYF
d_gene: -; j_gene: TRBJ2-5; v_gene: TRBV20-1; abundance: -; CDR3nt: TGCAGTGCTAGAGTAGCAGGGGAGGGCAGGGAGACCCAGTACTTC; CDR3aa: CSARVAGEGRETQYF
d_gene: TRBD1; j_gene: TRBJ2-3; v_gene: TRBV6-2/TRBV6-3; abundance: once; CDR3nt: TGTGCCAGCAGGGACAGGCCTTACACAGATACGCAGTATTTT; CDR3aa: CASRDRPYTDTQYF
d_gene: -; j_gene: TRBJ1-1; v_gene: TRBV20-1; abundance: -; CDR3nt: TGCAGTGCTACCGCGACGGCGAACACTGAAGCTTTCTTT; CDR3aa: CSATATANTEAFF
d_gene: -; j_gene: TRBJ2-1; v_gene: TRBV20-1; abundance: few; CDR3nt: TGCAGTACGTACACCGGGGTCTACAATGAGCAGTTCTTC; CDR3aa: CSTYTGVYNEQFF
d_gene: -; j_gene: TRBJ1-4; v_gene: TRBV9; abundance: -; CDR3nt: TGTGCCAGCAGCGTAGGGCAGATAAATGAAAAACTGTTTTTT; CDR3aa: CASSVGQINEKLFF
d_gene: TRBD2; j_gene: TRBJ2-7; v_gene: TRBV5-1; abundance: -; CDR3nt: TGCGCCAGCAGCTCCAAGCGGGGGGGCCCGTACGAGCAGTACTTC; CDR3aa: CASSSKRGGPYEQYF
d_gene: TRBD1; j_gene: TRBJ1-2; v_gene: TRBV6-1; abundance: -; CDR3nt: TGTGCCAGCAGTGATACGGGACAGGCCCTCTATGGCTACACCTTC; CDR3aa: CASSDTGQALYGYTF
d_gene: TRBD2; j_gene: TRBJ2-3; v_gene: TRBV7-2; abundance: -; CDR3nt: TGTGCCAGCAGCTTAGAAGCCGGGGCGGGAGCAACAGATACGCAGTATTTT; CDR3aa: CASSLEAGAGATDTQYF
d_gene: -; j_gene: TRBJ2-1; v_gene: TRBV20-1; abundance: -; CDR3nt: TGCAGTGCTAGTAGGAACGGGTGGATAGAAAATGAGCAGTTCTTC; CDR3aa: CSASRNGWIENEQFF
d_gene: TRBD2; j_gene: TRBJ2-1; v_gene: TRBV30; abundance: -; CDR3nt: TGTGCCTGGAGGAACGGAAGCGGGGCCTACAATGAGCAGTTCTTC; CDR3aa: CAWRNGSGAYNEQFF
d_gene: TRBD1; j_gene: TRBJ2-1; v_gene: TRBV6-5; abundance: -; CDR3nt: TGTGCCAGCAGTCCGGACAGGGCCCGGCAGTTCTTC; CDR3aa: CASSPDRARQFF
d_gene: TRBD1; j_gene: TRBJ1-6; v_gene: TRBV4-2; abundance: -; CDR3nt: TGTGCCAGCAGCCAGAACAGGGGCTATAATTCACCCCTCCACTTT; CDR3aa: CASSQNRGYNSPLHF
d_gene: -; j_gene: TRBJ2-7; v_gene: TRBV20-1; abundance: few; CDR3nt: TGCAGTGCTAGAGATGCCAGAGGACAGTCCTACGAGCAGTACTTC; CDR3aa: CSARDARGQSYEQYF
d_gene: -; j_gene: TRBJ2-7; v_gene: TRBV5-1; abundance: -; CDR3nt: TGCGCCAGCAGGCTGGGGGAAATGAACTCCTACGAGCAGTACTTC; CDR3aa: CASRLGEMNSYEQYF
d_gene: -; j_gene: TRBJ2-1; v_gene: TRBV9; abundance: -; CDR3nt: TGTGCCAGCAGCGCCAACCGGGACCGAGGCGGCTCCTACAATGAGCAGTTCTTC; CDR3aa: CASSANRDRGGSYNEQFF
d_gene: -; j_gene: TRBJ2-7; v_gene: TRBV5-1; abundance: -; CDR3nt: TGCGCCAGCAGTGAGGGTTCCGAGCAGTACTTC; CDR3aa: CASSEGSEQYF
d_gene: TRBD2; j_gene: TRBJ2-1; v_gene: TRBV29-1; abundance: few; CDR3nt: TGCAGCGTTGACCAGACTAGCGTGGATATTACAATGGAGCAGTTCTTC; CDR3aa: CSVDQTSVDITMEQFF
d_gene: -; j_gene: TRBJ2-7; v_gene: TRBV4-3; abundance: once; CDR3nt: TGCGCCAGCAGCTCTCTGTCCGGACCCTACGAGCAGTACTTC; CDR3aa: CASSSLSGPYEQYF
d_gene: -; j_gene: TRBJ1-6; v_gene: TRBV4-3; abundance: -; CDR3nt: TGCGCCAGCACCCGGACAGTAAATAATTCACCCCTCCACTTT; CDR3aa: CASTRTVNNSPLHF
d_gene: TRBD2; j_gene: TRBJ2-5; v_gene: TRBV29-1; abundance: -; CDR3nt: TGCAGCTGCATGACTAGCGGGGAGTGGGAGACCCAGTACTTC; CDR3aa: CSCMTSGEWETQYF
d_gene: -; j_gene: TRBJ1-5; v_gene: TRBV7-3; abundance: -; CDR3nt: TGTGCCAGCAGCCCGAAACAGGGCCGTAGCAATCAGCCCCAGCATTTT; CDR3aa: CASSPKQGRSNQPQHF
d_gene: TRBD1; j_gene: TRBJ1-5; v_gene: TRBV6-2/TRBV6-3; abundance: -; CDR3nt: TGTGCCAGCAGTGACCGGGACAGGGGTCCGCCCCAGCATTTT; CDR3aa: CASSDRDRGPPQHF
d_gene: TRBD1; j_gene: TRBJ1-6; v_gene: TRBV7-6; abundance: -; CDR3nt: TGTGCCAGCAGTTCGGGACAGGGACATAATTCACCCCTCCACTTT; CDR3aa: CASSSGQGHNSPLHF
d_gene: -; j_gene: TRBJ1-2; v_gene: TRBV2; abundance: -; CDR3nt: TGTGCCAGCAGTGGTGCGGGGGGCGGCTATGGCTACACCTTC; CDR3aa: CASSGAGGGYGYTF
d_gene: TRBD2; j_gene: TRBJ2-5; v_gene: TRBV7-6; abundance: -; CDR3nt: TGTGCCAGCAGTTTCGGGACTAGCGGCCCAGAGACCCAGTACTTC; CDR3aa: CASSFGTSGPETQYF
d_gene: -; j_gene: TRBJ1-1; v_gene: TRBV29-1; abundance: -; CDR3nt: TGCAGCGTTGTGCCTGGAGTGGGAGGCACTGAGGCTTTCTTT; CDR3aa: CSVVPGVGGTEAFF
d_gene: TRBD2; j_gene: TRBJ2-5; v_gene: TRBV20-1; abundance: few; CDR3nt: TGCAGTGCTAGCGGGGGGGCCTTAGAGACCCAGTACTTC; CDR3aa: CSASGGALETQYF
d_gene: TRBD1; j_gene: TRBJ2-5; v_gene: TRBV12-3/TRBV12-4; abundance: -; CDR3nt: TGTGCCAGCAGTCAAACCGGGACAGGGCTGAGAGAGACCCAGTACTTC; CDR3aa: CASSQTGTGLRETQYF
d_gene: -; j_gene: TRBJ2-5; v_gene: TRBV20-1; abundance: -; CDR3nt: TGCAGTGCTCCGACGGGACGAGAGACCCAGTACTTC; CDR3aa: CSAPTGRETQYF
d_gene: TRBD1; j_gene: TRBJ2-1; v_gene: TRBV5-1; abundance: -; CDR3nt: TGCGCCAGCAGCCCATGGACAGGGGGCCAGGATGAGCAGTTCTTC; CDR3aa: CASSPWTGGQDEQFF
d_gene: -; j_gene: TRBJ2-6; v_gene: TRBV3-1; abundance: many; CDR3nt: TGTGCCAGCAGCCAAAGGGTCACTGGGGCCAACGTCCTGACTTTC; CDR3aa: CASSQRVTGANVLTF
d_gene: -; j_gene: TRBJ2-7; v_gene: TRBV20-1; abundance: -; CDR3nt: TGCAGTGCCTCTGCCGGGCCTTCGAGGGGCGAGCAGTACTTC; CDR3aa: CSASAGPSRGEQYF
d_gene: TRBD1; j_gene: TRBJ1-2; v_gene: TRBV20-1; abundance: -; CDR3nt: TGCAGTGCCTGGGACAGGGGGCACGGCTACACCTTC; CDR3aa: CSAWDRGHGYTF
d_gene: -; j_gene: TRBJ2-1; v_gene: TRBV7-9; abundance: -; CDR3nt: TGTGCCAGCAGGAACCCGACAGGAATCAATGAGCAGTTCTTC; CDR3aa: CASRNPTGINEQFF
d_gene: -; j_gene: TRBJ2-3; v_gene: TRBV29-1; abundance: -; CDR3nt: TGCAGCGTTGAGGGGATCGGGTCCAACACAGATACGCAGTATTTT; CDR3aa: CSVEGIGSNTDTQYF
d_gene: TRBD1; j_gene: TRBJ2-7; v_gene: TRBV6-2/TRBV6-3; abundance: -; CDR3nt: TGTGCCAGCAGCCTCAACAGGGGACCCTACGAGCAGTACTTT; CDR3aa: CASSLNRGPYEQYF
d_gene: TRBD1; j_gene: TRBJ1-2; v_gene: TRBV7-9; abundance: few; CDR3nt: TGTGCCAGCAGCTCCTCAGGGGGCGCGGGCTATGGCTACACCTTC; CDR3aa: CASSSSGGAGYGYTF
d_gene: -; j_gene: TRBJ1-4; v_gene: TRBV7-6; abundance: -; CDR3nt: TGTGCCAGCAGCTTAGAAGTCTCAACTAATGAAAAACTGTTTTTT; CDR3aa: CASSLEVSTNEKLFF
d_gene: -; j_gene: TRBJ1-6; v_gene: TRBV28; abundance: -; CDR3nt: TGTGCCAGCACACCACCCAAGGGGATAGGGTCACCCCTCCACTTT; CDR3aa: CASTPPKGIGSPLHF
d_gene: TRBD1; j_gene: TRBJ1-5; v_gene: TRBV4-2; abundance: -; CDR3nt: TGTGCCAGCAGCCAAGGTCAGGGACAGGGTGGTCAGCCCCAGCATTTT; CDR3aa: CASSQGQGQGGQPQHF
d_gene: -; j_gene: TRBJ2-5; v_gene: TRBV6-2/TRBV6-3; abundance: -; CDR3nt: TGTGCCAGCCGGCGAGTTCCTGCGGAGACCCAGTACTTC; CDR3aa: CASRRVPAETQYF
d_gene: TRBD1; j_gene: TRBJ2-1; v_gene: TRBV9; abundance: -; CDR3nt: TGTGCCAGCAGCGGCACAGGGGCGGTGTGGTCCTACAATGAGCAGTTCTTC; CDR3aa: CASSGTGAVWSYNEQFF
d_gene: -; j_gene: TRBJ2-3; v_gene: TRBV20-1; abundance: -; CDR3nt: TGCAGTGCGAGAGGGCCAGTGCCCCGTTTGCCCACAGATACGCAGTATTTT; CDR3aa: CSARGPVPRLPTDTQYF
d_gene: -; j_gene: TRBJ1-1; v_gene: TRBV29-1; abundance: -; CDR3nt: TGCAGCGTAGCACATCGGACGAACACTGAAGCTTTCTTT; CDR3aa: CSVAHRTNTEAFF
d_gene: TRBD2; j_gene: TRBJ2-5; v_gene: TRBV4-2; abundance: -; CDR3nt: TGTGCCAGCAGCCAAGTGGCCTTCGGGCTAGCGGGGGAAGAGACCCAGTACTTC; CDR3aa: CASSQVAFGLAGEETQYF
d_gene: -; j_gene: TRBJ2-1; v_gene: TRBV28; abundance: -; CDR3nt: TGTGCCAGCAGTTTAGCCGGGGCATTTTCCTACAATGAGCAGTTCTTC; CDR3aa: CASSLAGAFSYNEQFF
d_gene: -; j_gene: TRBJ1-5; v_gene: TRBV5-6; abundance: -; CDR3nt: TGTGCCAGCAGCTTGGCCGAGGGACGAAGGAACCAGCCCCAGCATTTT; CDR3aa: CASSLAEGRRNQPQHF
d_gene: TRBD1; j_gene: TRBJ1-2; v_gene: TRBV12-3/TRBV12-4; abundance: many; CDR3nt: TGTGCCAGCAGTCGGGACAGGGGCTATGGCTACACCTTC; CDR3aa: CASSRDRGYGYTF
d_gene: TRBD1; j_gene: TRBJ1-2; v_gene: TRBV12-3/TRBV12-4; abundance: -; CDR3nt: TGTGCCAGCACCCCGACAGGGGCGGTTTATGGCTACACCTTC; CDR3aa: CASTPTGAVYGYTF
d_gene: TRBD1; j_gene: TRBJ1-4; v_gene: TRBV12-3/TRBV12-4; abundance: -; CDR3nt: TGTGCCAGCAGTTTAGACAGGGGGGGAGGGAATGAAAAACTGTTTTTT; CDR3aa: CASSLDRGGGNEKLFF
d_gene: -; j_gene: TRBJ2-7; v_gene: TRBV2; abundance: -; CDR3nt: TGTGCCAGCAGTGAGGCAGGGCGCCACGAGCAGTACTTC; CDR3aa: CASSEAGRHEQYF
d_gene: TRBD1; j_gene: TRBJ2-1; v_gene: TRBV4-1; abundance: -; CDR3nt: TGCGCCAGCAGCCAACGACAGGGGGCTGGAAATGAGCAGTTCTTC; CDR3aa: CASSQRQGAGNEQFF
d_gene: -; j_gene: TRBJ2-2; v_gene: TRBV29-1; abundance: -; CDR3nt: TGCAGCGCCGGCAACACCGGGGAGCTGTTTTTT; CDR3aa: CSAGNTGELFF
d_gene: -; j_gene: TRBJ1-5; v_gene: TRBV6-5; abundance: -; CDR3nt: TGTGCCAGCGGACGGGCAGCCAATCAGCCCCAGCATTTT; CDR3aa: CASGRAANQPQHF
d_gene: -; j_gene: TRBJ2-7; v_gene: TRBV7-2; abundance: few; CDR3nt: TGTGCCAGCAGCCCCAGGCAGGGCCACTACGAGCAGTACTTC; CDR3aa: CASSPRQGHYEQYF